This T cell receptor (beta chain) was found in a study of CD8+ T cells in alopecia areata. Treatment denoted: oral pan-JAK inhibitor, 5-10 mg twice daily. RNA was extracted and reverse transcribed into cDNA as the sequencing template. Sequencing was performed with immunoSEQ multiplex PCR; in TCRdb, only in-frame clones are kept and a portion is missing. The table shows 150,000 to 200,000 clones, with about 60% occurring only once. The CDR3 loop spans 14 amino acids. Germline assignment: CDR1 SGHVS and CDR2 FNYEAQ. Trimming left V 5 bases short and J 5 bases short, with 15 bases between. The sequence was obtained from a human donor with alopecia areata. The sample in question was CD8+ T cells sorted from blood, obtained at week 24, from a patient treated with tofacitinib. This chain joins TRBV7-6 and TRBJ1-1; D is possibly TRBD1 (6 bases). Written as DNA, the CDR3 is TGTGCCAGCAGCGTACAGGGCGGTAATACTGAAGCTTTCTTT. This translates into CASSVQGGNTEAFF.